This T cell receptor (beta chain) appears in the sequencing data of a study of T cells in Graves' hyperthyroidism and ophthalmopathy (dated by TCRdb to the late 2010s). About the study as a whole: Peripheral blood samples were taken at the time of initial diagnosis, prior to any treatment. To identify distinguishing TCR V-J signatures, a discovery cohort of roughly 100 patients was used, comprising 43 with Graves' ophthalmopathy and roughly 60 with stable Graves' hyperthyroidism. Prospective prediction of ophthalmopathy was tested in an independent validation cohort consisting of about 20 hyperthyroidism patients and around 16 patients who later progressed to ophthalmopathy. The roughly 90 discovery patients were divided at random into training and test sets in a 7:3 ratio. In more than 5 Graves' hyperthyroidism patients, the study also compared T-cell repertoires from thyroid tissue with T-cell repertoires from blood. After sampling, hyperthyroidism patients received methimazole starting at 30 mg daily, and ophthalmopathy patients received high-dose intravenous methylprednisolone. TCR Vbeta CDR3 sequencing of 130 to 150 peripheral blood samples (over 40 ophthalmopathy, 75 to 80 hyperthyroidism and 17 progressor patients) is reported in the paper.

The TCR beta CDR3 regions were amplified from the RNA transcripts. For the first round of RT-PCR on the TCR CDR3, the HTBI primer set was used together with the Qiagen OneStep RT-PCR kit. Libraries were constructed in a second round of multiplex PCR, after which size selection and purification were performed. Sequencing of the libraries was done on an Illumina HiSeq2000 using paired-end 100 bp reads. The published analysis was carried out like this. SOAPnuke was used to process the raw data, with reads discarded if the reads contained adapters or uncalled bases, had a mean Phred below 15, or lacked an exact constant-primer or identifier match. COPE v1.2.5 was used to merge the high-quality paired reads, and each unique nucleotide sequence was defined as a clonotype. MiTCR v1.1 was used to align clonotypes to the IMGT TRBV, TRBD and TRBJ reference segments. The analysis was restricted to V-J combinations with a frequency above 0.0001, which together covered 98% to 99.2% of the repertoires. A TCS score was defined as the ratio of F50 (clonal expansion) to E x V (chaos), with BLOSUM62-based TCRdist applied between CDR3 peptides within each V-J. Welch's t-statistics and random forest reduced 450 to 600 V-J features to 13, which were used in a naive Bayes classifier (R e1071). In TCRdb, the public reads were trimmed at Q25 with fastp and aligned with MiXCR, with productive beta chains retained. Rows matching on CDR3 protein sequence are summarized as one entry with the most common DNA and genes. Here the V and J calls rest on TCRdb's processing, not on the authors' analysis. A total of some 560,000 distinct CDR3 sequences appear in this sample, less than 15% of them only once. The top ten hold around 13% of the sample.

General study outcomes and caveats: Most expanded thyroid clonotypes (frequency above 0.001) were also detected in blood, a finding suggesting that blood repertoires may reflect thyroid immune responses. Sample size was not statistically predetermined, and investigators were not blinded to group allocation. During validation, the model predicted progression to ophthalmopathy a median of around 7 months ahead of onset, with approximately 71% sensitivity and around 72% specificity. A model built on a 13 V-J signature distinguished ophthalmopathy from stable hyperthyroidism, reaching over 85% sensitivity and 81% to 83% specificity in cross-validation and 80%/75% in testing.

According to the germline V gene, CDR1 reads ENHRY and CDR2 reads SYGVKD. The junction shows trimming of 2 bases on V and 10 bases on J, plus 6 bases between the germline ends. The CDR3 holds 12 amino acids from the cysteine to the phenylalanine. The CDR3 DNA has 36 bases and is translated from base 1. Stable Graves' hyperthyroidism was defined as no progression to ophthalmopathy during 18 months of follow-up. Hyperthyroidism patients were newly diagnosed, had a disease duration of under 2 months, and were aged 18 to 65 years. The study excluded patients with uncontrolled infections, other autoimmune diseases, pregnancy or lactation. Diagnoses were established on the basis of clinical symptoms, serum thyroxine and TRAb, thyroid ultrasound, and orbital computed tomography. Ficoll-Paque density gradient centrifugation was used to isolate PBMCs from around 10 ml of fresh peripheral blood. Trizol reagent was used to extract total RNA, and RNA quality was then checked on an Agilent 2100 Bioanalyzer.

This clonotype has a count of ten or more. No antigen is known for it. The input lacks base qualities; no much larger clone sits a single base away. Sequencing input: blood. The sequence was obtained from a woman between 40 and 50 years old with Graves' hyperthyroidism. Recombination joined TRBV10-3 with TRBJ1-6, with no reliable assignment of the D segment. The sequenced DNA: TGTGCCATCAGTGAGAGCGGCTCACCCCTCCACTTT. This yields the protein CAISESGSPLHF.